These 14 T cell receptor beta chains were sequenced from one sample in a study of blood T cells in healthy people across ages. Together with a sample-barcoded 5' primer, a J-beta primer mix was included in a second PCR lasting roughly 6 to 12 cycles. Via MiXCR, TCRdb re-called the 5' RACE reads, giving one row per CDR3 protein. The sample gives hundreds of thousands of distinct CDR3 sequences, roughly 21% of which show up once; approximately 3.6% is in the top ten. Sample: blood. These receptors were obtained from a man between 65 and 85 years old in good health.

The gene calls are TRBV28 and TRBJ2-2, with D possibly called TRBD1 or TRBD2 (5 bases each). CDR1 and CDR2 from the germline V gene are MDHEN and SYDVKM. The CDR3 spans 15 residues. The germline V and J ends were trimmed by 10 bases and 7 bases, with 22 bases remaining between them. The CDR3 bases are TGTGCCACCATACGGGGTGGGAGACAGAACGGGGAGCTGTTTTTT. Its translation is CATIRGGRQNGELFF.

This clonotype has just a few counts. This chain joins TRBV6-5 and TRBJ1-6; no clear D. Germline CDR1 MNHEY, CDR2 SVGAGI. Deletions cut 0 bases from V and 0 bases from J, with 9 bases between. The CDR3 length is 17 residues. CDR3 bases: TGTGCCAGCAGTTACTCGTCACCGAGCTCCTATAATTCACCCCTCCACTTT. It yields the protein CASSYSSPSSYNSPLHF.

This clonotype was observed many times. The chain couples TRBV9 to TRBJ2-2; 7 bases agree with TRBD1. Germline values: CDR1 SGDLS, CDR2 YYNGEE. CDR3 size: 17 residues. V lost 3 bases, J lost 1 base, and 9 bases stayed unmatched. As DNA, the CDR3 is TGTGCCAGCAGCGCCCATACAGGGGCGAGGAACACCGGGGAGCTGTTTTTT. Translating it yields CASSAHTGARNTGELFF.

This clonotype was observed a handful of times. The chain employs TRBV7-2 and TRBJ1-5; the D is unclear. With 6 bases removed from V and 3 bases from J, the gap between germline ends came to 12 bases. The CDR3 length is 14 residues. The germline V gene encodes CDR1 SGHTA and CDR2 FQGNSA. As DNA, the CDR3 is TGTGCCAGCAGTCCCCCGGGAAACAATCAGCCCCAGCATTTT. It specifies CASSPPGNNQPQHF.

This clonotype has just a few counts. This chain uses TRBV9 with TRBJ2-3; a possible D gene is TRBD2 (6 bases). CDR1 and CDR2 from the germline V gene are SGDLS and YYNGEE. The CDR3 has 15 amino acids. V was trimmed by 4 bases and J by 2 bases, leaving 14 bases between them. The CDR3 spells CASSLALRDTDTQYF. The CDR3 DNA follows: TGTGCCAGCAGCCTAGCCCTGCGGGACACAGATACGCAGTATTTT.

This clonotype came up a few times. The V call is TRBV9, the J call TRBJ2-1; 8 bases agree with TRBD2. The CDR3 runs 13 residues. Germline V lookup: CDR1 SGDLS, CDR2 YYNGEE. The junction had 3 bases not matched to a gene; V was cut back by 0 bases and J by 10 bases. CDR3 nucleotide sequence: TGTGCCAGCAGCGTAGATGGCGGGAGGGAGCAGTTCTTC. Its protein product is CASSVDGGREQFF.

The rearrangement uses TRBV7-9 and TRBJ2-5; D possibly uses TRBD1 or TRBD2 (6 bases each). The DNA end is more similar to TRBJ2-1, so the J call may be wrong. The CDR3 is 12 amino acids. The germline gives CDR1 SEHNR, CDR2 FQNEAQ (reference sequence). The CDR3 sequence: CASRRGGNEQFF. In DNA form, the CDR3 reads TGTGCCAGCAGGAGAGGGGGGAATGAGCAGTTCTTC.

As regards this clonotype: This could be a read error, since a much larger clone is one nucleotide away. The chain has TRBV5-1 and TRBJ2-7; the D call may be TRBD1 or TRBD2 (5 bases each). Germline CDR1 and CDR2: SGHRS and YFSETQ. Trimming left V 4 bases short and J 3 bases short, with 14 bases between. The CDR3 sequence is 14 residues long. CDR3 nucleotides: TGCGCCAGCAGCCTGGGACGTCCGAACTACGAGCAGTACTTC. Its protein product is CASSLGRPNYEQYF.

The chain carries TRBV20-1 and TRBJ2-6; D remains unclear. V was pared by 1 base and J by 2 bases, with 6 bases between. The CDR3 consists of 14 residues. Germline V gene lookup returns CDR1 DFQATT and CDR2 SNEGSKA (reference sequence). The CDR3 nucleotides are TGCAGTGCTAGAGGAGTCGCTGGGGCCAACGTCCTGACTTTC. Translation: CSARGVAGANVLTF.

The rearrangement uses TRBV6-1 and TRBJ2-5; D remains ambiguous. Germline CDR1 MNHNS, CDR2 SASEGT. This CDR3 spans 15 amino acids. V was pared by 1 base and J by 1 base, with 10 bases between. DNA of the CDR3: TGTGCCAGCAGTGAAGAAGGTACCTTCCAAGAGACCCAGTACTTC. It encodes CASSEEGTFQETQYF.

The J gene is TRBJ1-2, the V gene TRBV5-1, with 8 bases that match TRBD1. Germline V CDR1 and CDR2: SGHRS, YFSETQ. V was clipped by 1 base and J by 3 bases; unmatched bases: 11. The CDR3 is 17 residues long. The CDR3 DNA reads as TGCGCCAGCAGCTTGTGGGACAGGAGCAGGTTGGACTATGGCTACACCTTC. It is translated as CASSLWDRSRLDYGYTF. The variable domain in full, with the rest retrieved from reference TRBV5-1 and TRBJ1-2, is KAGVTQTPRYLIKTRGQQVTLSCSPISGHRSVSWYQQTPGQGLQFLFEYFSETQRNKGNFPGRFSGRQFSNSRSEMNVSTLELGDSALYLCASSLWDRSRLDYGYTFGSGTRLTVV.

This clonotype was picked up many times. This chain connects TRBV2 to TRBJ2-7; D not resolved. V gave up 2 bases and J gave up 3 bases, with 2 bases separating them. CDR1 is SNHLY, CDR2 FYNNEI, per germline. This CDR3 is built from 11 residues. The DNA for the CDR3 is TGTGCCAGCAGTGAACGCTACGAGCAGTACTTC. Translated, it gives CASSERYEQYF.

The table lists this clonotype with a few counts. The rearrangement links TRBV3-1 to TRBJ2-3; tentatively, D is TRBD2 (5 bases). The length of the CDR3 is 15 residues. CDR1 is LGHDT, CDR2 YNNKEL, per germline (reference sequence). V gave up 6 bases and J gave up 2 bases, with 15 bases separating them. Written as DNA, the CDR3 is TGTGCCAGCAGTCCCGGGAAGCAGTACACAGATACGCAGTATTTT. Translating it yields CASSPGKQYTDTQYF.

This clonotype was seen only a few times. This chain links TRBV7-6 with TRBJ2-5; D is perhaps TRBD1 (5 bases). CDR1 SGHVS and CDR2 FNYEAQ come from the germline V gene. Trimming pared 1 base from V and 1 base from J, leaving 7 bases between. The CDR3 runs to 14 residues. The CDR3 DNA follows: TGTGCCAGCAGCTTAGAAGACAGCCAAGAGACCCAGTACTTC. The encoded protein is CASSLEDSQETQYF.